Listed here are 22 T cell receptor beta chains from one sample, sequenced in a study of cytomegalovirus exposure and HLA in healthy donors. The PCR made use of 60 Vbeta and 13 Jbeta primers. Measured with immunoSEQ multiplex PCR; TCRdb has only the in-frame clones, and not every one. The sample shows 150,000 to 200,000 clones, around 80% of them seen only once. Material: PBMCs. These TCRs come from a woman under 40 in good health and CMV-seropositive.

The V call is TRBV7-8, the J call TRBJ1-4, with TRBD1 as a possible D gene (5 bases). The germline V and J ends were trimmed by 2 bases and 6 bases, with 13 bases remaining between them. The CDR3 loop spans 15 amino acids. Germline values: CDR1 SGHVS, CDR2 FQNEAQ. CDR3 bases: TGTGCCAGCAGCTTATCCGGCCGGGGGGATGAAAAACTGTTTTTT. Translated, it gives CASSLSGRGDEKLFF.

The sample holds one count of this clone. The rearrangement links TRBV29-1 to TRBJ2-7; the D is unclear. CDR3 length: 11 amino acids. From germline, CDR1 is SQVTM and CDR2 ANQGSEA. V was cut by 0 bases and J by 6 bases, with 6 bases left in between. Here the CDR3 DNA reads TGCAGCGTTGAAGATAACACCGAGCAGTACTTC. This gives the protein CSVEDNTEQYF.

The chain combines TRBV2 with TRBJ2-4; 14 positions match TRBD2. This CDR3 is built from 14 residues. Looked up from germline, CDR1 is SNHLY and CDR2 is FYNNEI. Losses at the gene ends were 4 bases for V and 11 bases for J; bases not matched to a gene: 4. In DNA, the CDR3 is TGTGCCAGCAGTGGCCGGACTAGCGGGGGGTTTCAGTACTTC. Encoded protein: CASSGRTSGGFQYF.

On this clone: The identical CDR3 is also encoded by other nucleotide sequences in the sample. J is TRBJ1-1 and V is TRBV10-3; the D gene is possibly TRBD1 (5 bases). There are 12 residues in the CDR3. CDR1 is ENHRY, CDR2 SYGVKD, per germline. Deletions cut 4 bases from V and 4 bases from J, with 7 bases between. The CDR3 nucleotides are TGTGCCATCAGTGTGGGGGGCACTGAAGCTTTCTTT. Residues: CAISVGGTEAFF.

The chain is built from TRBV11-2 and TRBJ2-1; D is unresolved. Trimming removed 1 base at V and 7 bases at J, with 5 bases between. Germline loops: CDR1 SGHAT, CDR2 FQNNGV. The CDR3 sequence is 12 residues long. The CDR3 sequence: CASSLGRNEQFF. The CDR3 nucleotides read TGTGCCAGCAGCTTAGGTCGGAATGAGCAGTTCTTC.

V is TRBV11-2 and J is TRBJ2-2; 13 bases are shared with TRBD2. This CDR3 has 14 amino acids. From germline, CDR1 is SGHAT and CDR2 FQNNGV. V dropped 10 bases and J dropped 6; count of bases not matched to a gene: 5. CDR3 region: CATKGLAGAGELFF. In nucleotides, the CDR3 is TGTGCCACCAAAGGACTAGCGGGAGCCGGGGAGCTGTTTTTT. Supplemented by reference TRBV11-2 and TRBJ2-2, the full variable domain reads EAGVAQSPRYKIIEKRQSVAFWCNPISGHATLYWYQQILGQGPKLLIQFQNNGVVDDSQLPKDRFSAERLKGVDSTLKIQPAKLEDSAVYLCATKGLAGAGELFFGEGSRLTVL.

The gene calls are TRBV10-3 and TRBJ1-2; TRBD1 agrees at 7 bases. The CDR3 sequence is 12 residues long. The J segment lost 2 bases and the V segment lost 11 bases, leaving 5 bases of the junction unmatched. Germline CDR1 is ENHRY and CDR2 is SYGVKD. CDR3 sequence (DNA): TGTGCCGCGGGACAGTCAAACTATGGCTACACCTTC. Protein product: CAAGQSNYGYTF.

This chain links TRBV6-5 with TRBJ2-7; D is perhaps TRBD1 (6 bases). CDR3 length: 15 residues. The V gene's germline CDR1 is MNHEY and CDR2 SVGAGI. V shed 5 bases and J shed 3 bases, with 17 bases lying between them. The CDR3 sequence is CASSTTSEGHYEQYF. CDR3 bases: TGTGCCAGCAGTACCACATCAGAGGGACACTACGAGCAGTACTTC.

The chain's CDR3 is CASTGLGGSGANVLTF. The DNA for the CDR3 is TGTGCCAGCACGGGGTTAGGGGGCTCTGGGGCCAACGTCCTGACTTTC. The chain is built from TRBV2 and TRBJ2-6; D might be TRBD1 (6 bases). Germline CDR1 and CDR2: SNHLY and FYNNEI. The CDR3 has 16 residues. V lost 7 bases and J 0 bases, leaving 13 bases between the germline ends.

In DNA, the CDR3 is TGCGCCAGCAGCTCCCTTCCCGGGGCCTACGAGCAGTACTTC. It specifies CASSSLPGAYEQYF. The chain combines TRBV5-1 with TRBJ2-7; D possibly corresponds to TRBD2 (5 bases). Trimming removed 3 bases from V and 2 bases from J, with 12 bases in between. Per the germline V gene, CDR1 is SGHRS and CDR2 is YFSETQ. The CDR3 is made up of 14 amino acids.

This clone has a single count. V usage is TRBV18 and J usage is TRBJ1-2; 7 nucleotides match TRBD1. V shed 3 bases, J shed 0 bases, and the junction held 10 bases outside the gene matches. In germline, CDR1 is KGHSH, CDR2 LQKENI. CDR3 length equals 17 residues. The chain's CDR3 is CASSPYSPGTANYGYTF. DNA of the CDR3: TGTGCCAGCTCACCTTATAGTCCGGGGACAGCTAACTATGGCTACACCTTC.

The chain couples TRBV18 to TRBJ2-1; 11 nucleotides align to TRBD2. Germline lookup yields CDR1 KGHSH and CDR2 LQKENI. The CDR3 sequence is 15 residues long. V dropped 3 bases and J dropped 4; count of bases not matched to a gene: 2. CDR3 in amino acids: CASSPGLAEYNEQFF. CDR3 DNA sequence: TGTGCCAGCTCACCGGGACTAGCGGAATACAATGAGCAGTTCTTC.

The chain recombines TRBV7-2 with TRBJ2-7, with 7 nucleotides matching TRBD1. The CDR3 is made up of 12 amino acids. With 5 bases clipped from V and 9 bases from J, the junction kept 7 bases outside the gene matches. The V gene's germline CDR1 is SGHTA and CDR2 FQGNSA. In DNA form, the CDR3 reads TGTGCCAGCAGCGACAGGGTCTGGGGGCAGTACTTC. Translated: CASSDRVWGQYF.

V is TRBV30 and J is TRBJ2-5; D is unclear. V shed 0 bases and J shed 4 bases, with 6 bases lying between them. The CDR3 runs to 12 residues. The germline CDR1 and CDR2 sequences are GTSNPN and SVGIG (reference sequence). The CDR3 loop reads CAWSVLTETQYF. CDR3 DNA sequence: TGTGCCTGGAGTGTACTTACAGAGACCCAGTACTTC.

The chain joins TRBV11-2 to TRBJ2-7; possibly TRBD1 for D (5 bases). CDR3 length: 13 amino acids. Germline V gives CDR1 SGHAT, CDR2 FQNNGV. Trimming removed 4 bases at V and 3 bases at J, with 10 bases between. The CDR3 DNA reads as TGTGCCAGCAGCTCCTTAGGGGTCTACGAGCAGTACTTC. Translated: CASSSLGVYEQYF. Drawing the rest from reference TRBV11-2 and TRBJ2-7, the complete variable domain is EAGVAQSPRYKIIEKRQSVAFWCNPISGHATLYWYQQILGQGPKLLIQFQNNGVVDDSQLPKDRFSAERLKGVDSTLKIQPAKLEDSAVYLCASSSLGVYEQYFGPGTRLTVT.

The chain combines TRBV7-2 with TRBJ2-7; D perhaps matches TRBD2 (6 bases). The germline V and J ends were trimmed by 6 bases and 4 bases, with 13 bases remaining between them. The CDR3 has 13 amino acids. The germline gives CDR1 SGHTA, CDR2 FQGNSA. The DNA of the CDR3 is TGTGCCAGCAGGAAACTAGCATCTTACGAGCAGTACTTC. It yields the protein CASRKLASYEQYF.

The CDR3 DNA reads as TGTGCCAGCAGTGAAAGTGGGGTAGCGGGGGGTGGCACAGATACGCAGTATTTT. It encodes CASSESGVAGGGTDTQYF. V and J are TRBV6-1 and TRBJ2-3, with 10 bases aligning to TRBD2. Germline loops: CDR1 MNHNS, CDR2 SASEGT. CDR3 length: 18 amino acids. J was trimmed by 1 base and V by 2 bases; bases with no gene match: 9.

The J gene is TRBJ2-7, the V gene TRBV7-9; 14 bases are shared with TRBD2. Germline values: CDR1 SEHNR, CDR2 FQNEAQ (reference sequence). The CDR3 sequence is 14 residues long. The V and J ends lost 5 bases and 6 bases, in that order; junction bases with no gene match: 3. The CDR3 nucleotides read TGTGCCAGCAGCGCGGGACTAGCGGGAGCCGAGCAGTACTTC. It specifies CASSAGLAGAEQYF.

This chain links TRBV6-5 with TRBJ2-7; 7 bases map to TRBD2. The CDR3 spans 15 residues. Trimming removed 0 bases from V and 2 bases from J; junction bases left unmatched: 4. Germline CDR1 MNHEY, CDR2 SVGAGI. The CDR3 DNA follows: TGTGCCAGCAGTTACTCCGGGACTATGGCCTACGAGCAGTACTTC. Amino acid sequence: CASSYSGTMAYEQYF.

This clone appeared a few times. Compared with germline, one end of the junction differs, possibly owing to a read error. This rearrangement joins TRBV5-1 to TRBJ1-2; 8 bases line up with TRBD1. The CDR3 totals 13 residues. Germline values: CDR1 SGHRS, CDR2 YFSETQ. CDR3 in DNA: TGCGCCAGCAGATTGGACAGGGTCGATGGCTACACCTTC. This encodes CASRLDRVDGYTF.

The genes are TRBV30 and TRBJ1-3, with D possibly being TRBD1 (5 bases). This CDR3 is built from 15 residues. Germline CDR1 is GTSNPN and CDR2 is SVGIG (reference sequence). Between the trimmed V and J ends, which lost 1 base and 0 bases, there was a span of 10 bases. For the CDR3, the DNA is TGTGCCTGGAGTGCCGACAGTGACTCTGGAAACACCATATATTTT. Protein: CAWSADSDSGNTIYF.

V is TRBV13 and J is TRBJ2-7; D remains ambiguous. The CDR3 has 14 residues. CDR1 PRHDT and CDR2 FYEKMQ come from the germline V gene (reference sequence). V was clipped by 2 bases and J by 6 bases, with 14 bases between them. The CDR3 protein is CASSLSNRLGEQYF. Here the CDR3 DNA reads TGTGCCAGCAGCTTAAGCAACCGACTCGGCGAGCAGTACTTC.